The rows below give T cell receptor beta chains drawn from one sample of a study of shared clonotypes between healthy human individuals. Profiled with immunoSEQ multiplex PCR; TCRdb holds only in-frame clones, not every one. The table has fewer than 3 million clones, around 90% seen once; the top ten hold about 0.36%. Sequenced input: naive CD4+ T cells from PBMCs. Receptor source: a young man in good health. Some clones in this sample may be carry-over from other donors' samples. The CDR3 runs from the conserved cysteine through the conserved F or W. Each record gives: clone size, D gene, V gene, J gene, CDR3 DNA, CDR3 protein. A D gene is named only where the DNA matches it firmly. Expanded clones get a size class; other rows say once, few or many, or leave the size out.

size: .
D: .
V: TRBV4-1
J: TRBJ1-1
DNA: TGCGCCAGCAGCCCTCCCACAAACACTGAAGCTTTCTTT
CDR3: CASSPPTNTEAFF

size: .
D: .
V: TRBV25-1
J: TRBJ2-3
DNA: TGTGCCAGCAGTAATGTCGTCCCAGATACGCAGTATTTT
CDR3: CASSNVVPDTQYF

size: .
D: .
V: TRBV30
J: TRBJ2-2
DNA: TGTGCCTGGAGTAGGGACCCCCACGGGACCGGGGAGCTGTTTTTT
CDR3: CAWSRDPHGTGELFF

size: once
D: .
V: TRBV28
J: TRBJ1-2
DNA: TGTGCCAGCAGTTTAAGTGGACAGTGGTATGGCTACACCTTC
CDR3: CASSLSGQWYGYTF

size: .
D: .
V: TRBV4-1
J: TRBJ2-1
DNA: TGCGCCAGCAGCCAAGGACATGAGCAGTTCTTC
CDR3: CASSQGHEQFF

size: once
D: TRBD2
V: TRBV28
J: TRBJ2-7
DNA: TGTGCCAGCAGTATCAGCGGGAGGGCCTCCTACGAGCAGTACTTC
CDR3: CASSISGRASYEQYF

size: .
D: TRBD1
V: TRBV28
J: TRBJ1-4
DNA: TGTGCCAGCAGTACACCGACAGGGGGCGCGGAAAAACTGTTTTTT
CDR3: CASSTPTGGAEKLFF

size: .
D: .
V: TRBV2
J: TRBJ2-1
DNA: TGTGCCAGCACCGGCGCCCTAGCCTACAATGAGCAGTTCTTC
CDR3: CASTGALAYNEQFF

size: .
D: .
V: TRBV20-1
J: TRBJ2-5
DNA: TGCAGTGCTAGACGACCCGGGACCCAGTACTTC
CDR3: CSARRPGTQYF

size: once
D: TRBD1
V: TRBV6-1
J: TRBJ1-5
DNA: TGTGCCAGCAGTGAGCTACAGGGGTGGCCCCAGCATTTT
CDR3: CASSELQGWPQHF

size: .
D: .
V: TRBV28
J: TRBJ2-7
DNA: TGTGCCAGCAGGTCTAAAGGCTACGAGCAGTACTTC
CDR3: CASRSKGYEQYF

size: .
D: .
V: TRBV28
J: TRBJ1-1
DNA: TGTGCCCTCGGAGGTCTTTTGAACACTGAAGCTTTCTTT
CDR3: CALGGLLNTEAFF

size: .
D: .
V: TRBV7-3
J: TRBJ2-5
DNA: TGTGCCAGCAGCCGAGCGGGTGACGGCACGCAAGAGACCCAGTACTTC
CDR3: CASSRAGDGTQETQYF

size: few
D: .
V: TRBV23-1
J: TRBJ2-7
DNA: TGCGCCCGATACTACGAGCAGTACTTC
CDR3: CARYYEQYF

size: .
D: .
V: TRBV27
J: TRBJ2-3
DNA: TGTGCCAGCAAAGACCTTCGCACAGATACGCAGTATTTT
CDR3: CASKDLRTDTQYF

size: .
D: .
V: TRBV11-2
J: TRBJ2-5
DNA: TGTGCCAGCAGCACCCCTAGACGGGAGACCCAGTACTTC
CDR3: CASSTPRRETQYF

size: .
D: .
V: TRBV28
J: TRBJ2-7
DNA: TGTGCCAGCAGTAGCGTCGGCGAGCAGTACTTC
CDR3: CASSSVGEQYF

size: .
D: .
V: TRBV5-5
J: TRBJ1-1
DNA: TGTGCCAGCAGCTTGCTTCCGAACACTGAAGCTTTCTTT
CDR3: CASSLLPNTEAFF

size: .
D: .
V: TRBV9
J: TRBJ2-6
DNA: TGTGCCAGCAGCGTAGTGGGCTCTGGGGCCAACGTCCTGACTTTC
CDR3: CASSVVGSGANVLTF

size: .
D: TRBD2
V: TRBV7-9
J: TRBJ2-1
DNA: TGTGCCAGCAGCCCCAATAGCGGGAGGGAGCAGTTCTTC
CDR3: CASSPNSGREQFF

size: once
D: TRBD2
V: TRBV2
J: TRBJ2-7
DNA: TGTGCCAGCAGTCCATCACCGGGACTAGCTTCTTACGAGCAGTACTTC
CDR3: CASSPSPGLASYEQYF

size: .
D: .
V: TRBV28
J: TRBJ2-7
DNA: TGTGCCAGCACCCCGGCCCGTACCTACGAGCAGTACTTC
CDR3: CASTPARTYEQYF

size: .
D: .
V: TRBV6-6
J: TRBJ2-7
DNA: TGTGCCAGCACCCTGGAAGGGTTGGCCTACGAGCAGTACTTC
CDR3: CASTLEGLAYEQYF